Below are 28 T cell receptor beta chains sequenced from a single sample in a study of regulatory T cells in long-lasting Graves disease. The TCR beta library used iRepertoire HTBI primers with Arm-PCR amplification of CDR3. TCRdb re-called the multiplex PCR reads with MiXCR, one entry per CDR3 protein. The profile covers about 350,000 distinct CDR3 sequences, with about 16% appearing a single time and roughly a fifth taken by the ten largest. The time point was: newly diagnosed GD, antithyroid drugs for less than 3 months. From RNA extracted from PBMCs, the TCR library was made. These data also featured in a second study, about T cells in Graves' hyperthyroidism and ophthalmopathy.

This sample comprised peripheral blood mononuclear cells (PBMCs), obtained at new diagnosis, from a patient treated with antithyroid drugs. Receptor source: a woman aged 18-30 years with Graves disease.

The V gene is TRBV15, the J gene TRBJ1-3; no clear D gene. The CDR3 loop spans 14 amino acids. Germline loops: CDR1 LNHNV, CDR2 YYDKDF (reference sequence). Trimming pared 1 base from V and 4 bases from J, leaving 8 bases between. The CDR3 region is CATSRGGLGNTIYF. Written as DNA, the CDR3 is TGTGCCACCAGCAGAGGAGGATTGGGAAACACCATATATTTT.

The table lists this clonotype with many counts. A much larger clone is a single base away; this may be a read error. CDR3 nucleotides: TGTGCCATCCCACTAGGGCACGGCAAGCAGTACTTC. This encodes CAIPLGHGKQYF. The V gene is TRBV2, the J gene TRBJ2-7; D may be TRBD2 (5 bases). The ends were cut back, 10 bases at V and 8 bases at J, with 18 bases in the middle. The CDR3 totals 12 residues. Germline loops: CDR1 SNHLY, CDR2 FYNNEI.

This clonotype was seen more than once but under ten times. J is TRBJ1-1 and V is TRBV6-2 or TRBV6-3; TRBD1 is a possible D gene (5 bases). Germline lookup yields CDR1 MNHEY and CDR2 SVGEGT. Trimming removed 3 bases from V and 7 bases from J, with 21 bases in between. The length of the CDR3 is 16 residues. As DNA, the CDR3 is TGTGCCAGCAGTTATTCGAGCGGCCTTCTTGGGGGTGAAGCTTTCTTT. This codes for CASSYSSGLLGGEAFF.

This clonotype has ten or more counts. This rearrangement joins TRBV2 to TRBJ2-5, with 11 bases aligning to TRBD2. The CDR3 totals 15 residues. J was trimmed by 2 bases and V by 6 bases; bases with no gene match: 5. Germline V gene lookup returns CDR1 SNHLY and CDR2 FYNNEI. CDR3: CASRAGLADQETQYF. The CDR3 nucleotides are TGTGCCAGCAGGGCGGGACTAGCGGATCAAGAGACCCAGTACTTC.

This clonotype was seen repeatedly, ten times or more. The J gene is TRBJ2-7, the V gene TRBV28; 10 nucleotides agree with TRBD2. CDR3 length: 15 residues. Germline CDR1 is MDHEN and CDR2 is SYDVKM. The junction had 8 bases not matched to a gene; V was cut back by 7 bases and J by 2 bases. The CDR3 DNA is TGTGCCAGCAAGGACCTAGCGGGAGTTCCCTACGAGCAGTACTTC. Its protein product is CASKDLAGVPYEQYF.

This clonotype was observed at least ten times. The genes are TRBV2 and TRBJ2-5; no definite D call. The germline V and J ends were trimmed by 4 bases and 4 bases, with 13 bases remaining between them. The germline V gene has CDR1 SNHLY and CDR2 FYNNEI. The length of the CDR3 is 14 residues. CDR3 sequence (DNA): TGTGCCAGCAGTGGGTCGGGCCGGCTAGAGACCCAGTACTTC. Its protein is CASSGSGRLETQYF.

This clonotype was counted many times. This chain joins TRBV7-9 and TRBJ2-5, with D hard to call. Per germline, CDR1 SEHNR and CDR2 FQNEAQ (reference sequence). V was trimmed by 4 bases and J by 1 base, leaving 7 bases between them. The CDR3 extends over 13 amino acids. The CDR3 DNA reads TGTGCCAGCAGCTCGTCTGGCCAAGAGACCCAGTACTTC. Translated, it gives CASSSSGQETQYF. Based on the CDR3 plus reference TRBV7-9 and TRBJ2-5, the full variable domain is DTGVSQNPRHKITKRGQNVTFRCDPISEHNRLYWYRQTLGQGPEFLTYFQNEAQLEKSRLLSDRFSAERPKGSFSTLEIQRTEQGDSAMYLCASSSSGQETQYFGPGTRLLVL.

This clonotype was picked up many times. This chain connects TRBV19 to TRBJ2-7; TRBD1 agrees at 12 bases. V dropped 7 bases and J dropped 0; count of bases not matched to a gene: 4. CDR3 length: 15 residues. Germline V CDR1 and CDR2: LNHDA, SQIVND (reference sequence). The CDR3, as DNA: TGTGCCAGTACCGCGGGACAGGGGGCCTCCTACGAGCAGTACTTC. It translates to CASTAGQGASYEQYF.

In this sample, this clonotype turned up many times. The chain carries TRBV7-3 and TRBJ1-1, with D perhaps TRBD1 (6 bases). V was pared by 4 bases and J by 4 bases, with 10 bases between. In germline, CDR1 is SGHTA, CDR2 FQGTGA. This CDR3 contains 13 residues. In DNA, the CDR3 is TGTGCCAGCAGCTCCACAGGGAGCACTGAAGCTTTCTTT. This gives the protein CASSSTGSTEAFF.

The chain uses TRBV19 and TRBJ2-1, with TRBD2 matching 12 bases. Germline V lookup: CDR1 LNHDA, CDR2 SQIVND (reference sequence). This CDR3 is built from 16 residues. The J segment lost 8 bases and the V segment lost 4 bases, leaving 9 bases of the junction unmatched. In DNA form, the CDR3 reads TGTGCCAGTAGTAACGGACTAGCGGGGAATAATGATGAGCAGTTCTTC. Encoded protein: CASSNGLAGNNDEQFF.

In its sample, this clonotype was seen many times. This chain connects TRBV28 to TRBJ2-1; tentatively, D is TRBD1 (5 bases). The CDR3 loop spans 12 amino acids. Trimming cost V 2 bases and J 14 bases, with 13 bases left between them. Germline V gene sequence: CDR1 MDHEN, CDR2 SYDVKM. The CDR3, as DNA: TGTGCCAGCAGTTTAATTGGGGCTGGGGAGTTCTTC. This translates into CASSLIGAGEFF. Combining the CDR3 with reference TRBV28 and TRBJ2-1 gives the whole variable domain DVKVTQSSRYLVKRTGEKVFLECVQDMDHENMFWYRQDPGLGLRLIYFSYDVKMKEKGDIPEGYSVSREKKERFSLILESASTNQTSMYLCASSLIGAGEFFGPGTRLTVL.

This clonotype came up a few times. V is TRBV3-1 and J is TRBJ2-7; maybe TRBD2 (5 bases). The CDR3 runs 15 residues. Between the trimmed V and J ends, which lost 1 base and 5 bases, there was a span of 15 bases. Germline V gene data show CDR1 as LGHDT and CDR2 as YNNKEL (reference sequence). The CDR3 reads CASSQVGIGRDEQYF. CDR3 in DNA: TGTGCCAGCAGCCAAGTCGGCATTGGGAGAGACGAGCAGTACTTC.

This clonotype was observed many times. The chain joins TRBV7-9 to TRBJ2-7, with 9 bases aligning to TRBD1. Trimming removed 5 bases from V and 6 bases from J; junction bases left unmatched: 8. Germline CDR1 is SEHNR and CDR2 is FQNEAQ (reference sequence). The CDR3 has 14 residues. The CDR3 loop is CASSQRDRASEQYF. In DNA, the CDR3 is TGTGCCAGCAGCCAAAGGGACAGGGCTAGCGAGCAGTACTTC. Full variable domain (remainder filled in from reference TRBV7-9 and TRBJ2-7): DTGVSQNPRHKITKRGQNVTFRCDPISEHNRLYWYRQTLGQGPEFLTYFQNEAQLEKSRLLSDRFSAERPKGSFSTLEIQRTEQGDSAMYLCASSQRDRASEQYFGPGTRLTVT.

This CDR3 is CASSLGTVLQDQPQHF. CDR3 DNA sequence: TGTGCCAGCAGCTTAGGGACAGTGTTACAGGATCAGCCCCAGCATTTT. This rearrangement joins TRBV7-2 to TRBJ1-5; weak D call: TRBD1 (6 bases). Germline V gene data show CDR1 as SGHTA and CDR2 as FQGNSA. The CDR3 contains 16 residues. Trimming stripped 1 base from V and 5 bases from J, with 15 bases between.

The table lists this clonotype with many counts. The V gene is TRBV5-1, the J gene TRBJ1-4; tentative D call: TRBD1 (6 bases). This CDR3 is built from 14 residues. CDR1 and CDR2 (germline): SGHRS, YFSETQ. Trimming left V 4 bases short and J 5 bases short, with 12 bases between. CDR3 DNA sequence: TGCGCCAGCAGCCAGGACAGACCAAATGAAAAACTGTTTTTT. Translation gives CASSQDRPNEKLFF.

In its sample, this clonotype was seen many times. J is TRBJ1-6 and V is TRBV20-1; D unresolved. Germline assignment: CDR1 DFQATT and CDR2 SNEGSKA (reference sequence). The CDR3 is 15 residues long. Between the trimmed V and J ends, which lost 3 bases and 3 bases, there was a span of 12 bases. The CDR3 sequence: CSARGLGNYNSPLHF. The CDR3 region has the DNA TGCAGTGCTAGGGGCCTGGGCAACTATAATTCACCCCTCCACTTT.

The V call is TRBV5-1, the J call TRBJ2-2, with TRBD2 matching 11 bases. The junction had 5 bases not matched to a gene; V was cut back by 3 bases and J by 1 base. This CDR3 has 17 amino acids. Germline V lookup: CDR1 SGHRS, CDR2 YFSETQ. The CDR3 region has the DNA TGCGCCAGCAGCTCCAGGACTAGCGGGCAGAACACCGGGGAGCTGTTTTTT. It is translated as CASSSRTSGQNTGELFF.

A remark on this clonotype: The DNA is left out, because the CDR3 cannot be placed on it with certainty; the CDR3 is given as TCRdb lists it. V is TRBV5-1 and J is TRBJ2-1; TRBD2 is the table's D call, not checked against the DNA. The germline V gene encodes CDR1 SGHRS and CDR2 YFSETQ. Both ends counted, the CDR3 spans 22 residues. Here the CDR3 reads CASSFYICSARVFSGNYNEQFF.

The CDR3: CASSLLVDHEQYF. CDR3 DNA sequence: TGTGCCAGCAGTCTTCTCGTGGACCACGAGCAGTACTTC. V gene TRBV6-1 combines with J gene TRBJ2-7; unclear D gene. CDR3 length: 13 amino acids. Trimming took 5 bases from V and 5 from J, leaving 13 bases between them. CDR1 is MNHNS and CDR2 is SASEGT in the germline V gene.

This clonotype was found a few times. The CDR3 coding sequence is TGCGCCAGCAGCTTGGACAGGGTGCTTTCTGGCTACACCTTC. Protein sequence: CASSLDRVLSGYTF. The chain uses TRBV5-1 and TRBJ1-2; D perhaps matches TRBD1 (6 bases). The V gene lost 0 bases and the J gene lost 7 bases, with 13 bases spanning the gap. This CDR3 has 14 amino acids. The germline V gene has CDR1 SGHRS and CDR2 YFSETQ.

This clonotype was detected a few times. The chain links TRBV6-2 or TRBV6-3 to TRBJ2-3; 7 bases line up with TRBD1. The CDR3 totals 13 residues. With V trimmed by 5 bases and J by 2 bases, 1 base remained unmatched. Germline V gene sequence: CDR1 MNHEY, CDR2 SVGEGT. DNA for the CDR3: TGTGCCAGCAGTGACAGGGTCACAGATACGCAGTATTTT. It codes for CASSDRVTDTQYF.

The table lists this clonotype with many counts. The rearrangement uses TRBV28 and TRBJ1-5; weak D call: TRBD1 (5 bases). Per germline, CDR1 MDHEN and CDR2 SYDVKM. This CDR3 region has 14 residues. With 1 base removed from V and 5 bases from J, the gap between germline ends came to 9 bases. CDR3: CASSLLVRDQPQHF. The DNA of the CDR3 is TGTGCCAGCAGTTTATTGGTCAGGGATCAGCCCCAGCATTTT.

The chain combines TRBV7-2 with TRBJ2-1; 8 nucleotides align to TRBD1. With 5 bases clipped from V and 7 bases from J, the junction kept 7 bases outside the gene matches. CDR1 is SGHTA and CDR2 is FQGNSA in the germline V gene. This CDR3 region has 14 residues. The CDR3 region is CASSRRTGWNEQFF. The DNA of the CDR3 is TGTGCCAGCAGCCGGCGGACAGGGTGGAATGAGCAGTTCTTC.

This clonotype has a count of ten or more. This chain's CDR3 is CASAAWASYEQYF. Here the CDR3 DNA reads TGTGCCAGCGCGGCTTGGGCATCCTACGAGCAGTACTTC. This chain connects TRBV28 to TRBJ2-7; no definite D call. The CDR3 loop spans 13 amino acids. Germline CDR1 and CDR2: MDHEN and SYDVKM. V was clipped by 8 bases and J by 1 base, with 12 bases between them. Full variable domain (rest looked up from reference TRBV28 and TRBJ2-7): DVKVTQSSRYLVKRTGEKVFLECVQDMDHENMFWYRQDPGLGLRLIYFSYDVKMKEKGDIPEGYSVSREKKERFSLILESASTNQTSMYLCASAAWASYEQYFGPGTRLTVT.

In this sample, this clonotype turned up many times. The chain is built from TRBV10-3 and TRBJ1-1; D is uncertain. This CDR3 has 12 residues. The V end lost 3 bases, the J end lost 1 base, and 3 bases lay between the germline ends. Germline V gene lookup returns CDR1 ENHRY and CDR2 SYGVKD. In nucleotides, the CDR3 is TGTGCCATCAGTGACAGGAACACTGAAGCTTTCTTT. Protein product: CAISDRNTEAFF.

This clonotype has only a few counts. The CDR3 DNA is TGCGCCAGCAGCCAGGGACAGGTTCAATCTGGAAACACCATATATTTT. Its translation: CASSQGQVQSGNTIYF. The chain recombines TRBV5-1 with TRBJ1-3; 8 bases agree with TRBD1. The CDR3 is 16 residues long. V lost 4 bases and J lost 1; bases outside the gene matches: 7. The germline V gene has CDR1 SGHRS and CDR2 YFSETQ.

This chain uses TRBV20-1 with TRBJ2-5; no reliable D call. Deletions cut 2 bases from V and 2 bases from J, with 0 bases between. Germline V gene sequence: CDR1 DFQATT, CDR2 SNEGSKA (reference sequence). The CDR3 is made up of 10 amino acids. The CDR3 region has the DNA TGCAGTGCTAGACAAGAGACCCAGTACTTC. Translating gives CSARQETQYF.

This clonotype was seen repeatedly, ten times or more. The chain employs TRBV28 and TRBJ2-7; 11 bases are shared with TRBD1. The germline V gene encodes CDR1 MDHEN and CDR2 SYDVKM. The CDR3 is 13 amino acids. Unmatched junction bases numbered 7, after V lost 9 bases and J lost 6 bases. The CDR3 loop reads CASLSGQGGEQYF. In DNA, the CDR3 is TGTGCCAGTTTGTCGGGACAGGGGGGCGAGCAGTACTTC.